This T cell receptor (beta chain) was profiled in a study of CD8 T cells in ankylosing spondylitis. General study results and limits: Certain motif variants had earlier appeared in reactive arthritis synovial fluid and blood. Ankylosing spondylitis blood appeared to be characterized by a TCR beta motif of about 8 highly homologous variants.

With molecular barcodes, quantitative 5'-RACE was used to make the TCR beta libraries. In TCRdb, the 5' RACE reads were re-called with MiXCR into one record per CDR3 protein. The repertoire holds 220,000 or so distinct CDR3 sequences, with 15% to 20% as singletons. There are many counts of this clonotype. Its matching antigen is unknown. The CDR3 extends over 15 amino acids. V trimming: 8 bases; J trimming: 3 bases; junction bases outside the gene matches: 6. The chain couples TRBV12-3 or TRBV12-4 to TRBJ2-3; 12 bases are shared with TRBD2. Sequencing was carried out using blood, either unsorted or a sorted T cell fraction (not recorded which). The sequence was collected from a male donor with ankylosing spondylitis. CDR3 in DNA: TGTGCCAGCCGGCTAGCGGGAGGGCCTACAGATACGCAGTATTTT. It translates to CASRLAGGPTDTQYF.